This is a list of T cell receptor beta chains from one sample in a study of blood T cell repertoires in COVID-19. Method: immunoSEQ multiplex PCR; TCRdb's copy keeps in-frame clones and lacks some. This sample has over 200,000 clones; 91% occur once, and the top ten carry 1.2%. The specimen sequenced was PBMCs or T cells enriched from blood (not recorded which). These receptors were taken from a human donor in a cohort exposed to, infected with or recovered from COVID-19 (not recorded which). The donor label of this sample is uncertain. Both conserved end residues are part of each CDR3. The D gene is left open where the match is weak. Only some rows state a clone size, as once, few, many or a class for expanded clones.

V gene	J gene	D gene	clone size	CDR3 protein	CDR3 DNA
TRBV5-1	TRBJ1-3	TRBD1	-	CASSQGGDGNTIYF	TGCGCCAGCAGCCAGGGGGGAGATGGAAACACCATATATTTT
TRBV5-1	TRBJ1-1	-	-	CASSFSGNMNTEAFF	TGCGCCAGCAGCTTCTCCGGGAATATGAACACTGAAGCTTTCTTT
TRBV5-1	TRBJ2-1	TRBD1	-	CASSLNRGLYNEQFF	TGCGCCAGCAGCTTGAACAGGGGGCTATACAATGAGCAGTTCTTC
TRBV19	TRBJ1-1	-	-	CASSIAGATEAFF	TGTGCCAGTAGTATCGCAGGGGCCACTGAAGCTTTCTTT
TRBV15	TRBJ1-3	-	-	CATSRDSVDTIYF	TGTGCCACCAGCAGAGATTCTGTCGACACCATATATTTT
TRBV18	TRBJ1-1	-	-	CASSTRLPTEAFF	TGTGCCAGCTCAACCAGACTCCCCACTGAAGCTTTCTTT
TRBV29-1	TRBJ2-1	-	-	CSVVATRADEQFF	TGCAGCGTTGTGGCCACTAGGGCCGATGAGCAGTTCTTC
TRBV9	TRBJ1-6	TRBD1	-	CASTTGANSPLHF	TGTGCCAGCACGACAGGGGCTAATTCACCCCTCCACTTT
TRBV18	TRBJ2-5	TRBD1	once	CASSSPQGTGETQYF	TGTGCCAGCTCGTCGCCTCAGGGGACAGGAGAGACCCAGTACTTC
TRBV19	TRBJ2-3	TRBD1	-	CASSRGTDTQYF	TGTGCCAGTAGCAGGGGGACAGATACGCAGTATTTT
TRBV27	TRBJ2-6	TRBD1	-	CASSTGGSGANVLTF	TGTGCCAGCAGTACAGGGGGCTCTGGGGCCAACGTCCTGACTTTC